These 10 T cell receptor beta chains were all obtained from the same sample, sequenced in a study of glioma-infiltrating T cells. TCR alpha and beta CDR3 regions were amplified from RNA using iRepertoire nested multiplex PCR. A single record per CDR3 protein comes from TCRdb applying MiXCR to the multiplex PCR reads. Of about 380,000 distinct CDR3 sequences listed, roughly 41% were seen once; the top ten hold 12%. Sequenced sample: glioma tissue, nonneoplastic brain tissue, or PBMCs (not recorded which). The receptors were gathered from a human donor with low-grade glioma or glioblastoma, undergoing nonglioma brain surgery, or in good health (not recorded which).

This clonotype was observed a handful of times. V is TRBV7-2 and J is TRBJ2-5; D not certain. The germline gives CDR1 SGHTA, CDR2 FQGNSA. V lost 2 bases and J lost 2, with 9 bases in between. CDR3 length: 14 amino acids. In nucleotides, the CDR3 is TGTGCCAGCAGCTTACAGGCAGAGCAAGAGACCCAGTACTTC. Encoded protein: CASSLQAEQETQYF.

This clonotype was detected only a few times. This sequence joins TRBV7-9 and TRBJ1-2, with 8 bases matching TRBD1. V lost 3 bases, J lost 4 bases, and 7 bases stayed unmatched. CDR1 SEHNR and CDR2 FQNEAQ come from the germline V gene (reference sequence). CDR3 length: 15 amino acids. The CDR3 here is CASSFGQGGPYGYTF. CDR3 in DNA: TGTGCCAGCAGCTTCGGACAGGGAGGCCCCTATGGCTACACCTTC.

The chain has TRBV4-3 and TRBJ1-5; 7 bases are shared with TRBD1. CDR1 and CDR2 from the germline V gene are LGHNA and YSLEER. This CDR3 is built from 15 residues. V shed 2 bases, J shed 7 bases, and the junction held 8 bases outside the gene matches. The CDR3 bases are TGCGCCAGCAGCCAAACGACAGGGAATGGACAGCCCCAGCATTTT. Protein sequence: CASSQTTGNGQPQHF.

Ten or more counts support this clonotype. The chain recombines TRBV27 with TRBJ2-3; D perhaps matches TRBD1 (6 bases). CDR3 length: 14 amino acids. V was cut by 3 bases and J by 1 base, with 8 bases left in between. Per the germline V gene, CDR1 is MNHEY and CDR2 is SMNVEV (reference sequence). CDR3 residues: CASSFRQGTDTQYF. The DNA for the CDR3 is TGTGCCAGCAGTTTTAGACAGGGCACAGATACGCAGTATTTT.

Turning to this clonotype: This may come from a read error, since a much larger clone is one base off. The CDR3 sequence is CASSRGGRLITDTQYF. CDR3 DNA: TGTGCCAGCAGCCGCGGGGGTCGGTTAATCACAGATACGCAGTATTTT. The chain employs TRBV6-5 and TRBJ2-3, with 7 bases identical to TRBD2. CDR3 size: 16 residues. Germline CDR1 MNHEY, CDR2 SVGAGI. The V gene end was trimmed by 6 bases and the J gene end by 2 bases; junction bases not matched to a gene: 11.

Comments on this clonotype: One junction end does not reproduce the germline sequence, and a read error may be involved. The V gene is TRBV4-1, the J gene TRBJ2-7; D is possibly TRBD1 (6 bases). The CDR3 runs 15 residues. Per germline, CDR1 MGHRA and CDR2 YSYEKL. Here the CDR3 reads CASGLKGQGNYKQYF. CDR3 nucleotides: TGCGCCAGCGGCCTGAAGGGGCAGGGGAACTACAAGCAGTACTTC.

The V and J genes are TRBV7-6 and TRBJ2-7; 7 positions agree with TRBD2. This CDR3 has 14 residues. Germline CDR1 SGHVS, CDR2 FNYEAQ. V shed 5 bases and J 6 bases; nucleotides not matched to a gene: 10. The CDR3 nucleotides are TGTGCCAGCAGCCCTAGGGACTACCCCACCGAGCAGTACTTC. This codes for CASSPRDYPTEQYF.

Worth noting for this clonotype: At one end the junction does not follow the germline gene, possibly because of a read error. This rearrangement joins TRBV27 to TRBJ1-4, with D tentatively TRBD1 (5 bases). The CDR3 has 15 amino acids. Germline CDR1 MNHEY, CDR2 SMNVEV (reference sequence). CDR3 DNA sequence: TGTGCCAGCAGATTCCGACAGCGGTGGGGTGAAAAAATGTTTTTT. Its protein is CASRFRQRWGEKMFF. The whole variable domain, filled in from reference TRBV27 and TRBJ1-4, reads EAQVTQNPRYLITVTGKKLTVTCSQNMNHEYMSWYRQDPGLGLRQIYYSMNVEVTDKGDVPEGYKVSRKEKRNFPLILESPSPNQTSLYFCASRFRQRWGEKMFFGSGTQLSVL.

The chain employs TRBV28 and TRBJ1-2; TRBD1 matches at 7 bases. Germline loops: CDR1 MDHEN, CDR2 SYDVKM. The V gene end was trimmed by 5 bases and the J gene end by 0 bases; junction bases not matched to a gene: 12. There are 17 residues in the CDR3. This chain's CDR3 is CASSILTRDSPNYGYTF. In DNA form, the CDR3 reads TGTGCCAGCAGTATCCTAACTCGGGACAGTCCTAACTATGGCTACACCTTC.

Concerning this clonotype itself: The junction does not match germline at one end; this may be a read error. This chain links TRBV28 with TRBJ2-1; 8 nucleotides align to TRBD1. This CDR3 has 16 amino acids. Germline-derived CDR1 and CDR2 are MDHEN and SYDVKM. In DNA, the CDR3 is TGTGCCAGCAATTTCATCCCAGGGGGCTCCTACAGTGAGCAGTTCTTC. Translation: CASNFIPGGSYSEQFF.